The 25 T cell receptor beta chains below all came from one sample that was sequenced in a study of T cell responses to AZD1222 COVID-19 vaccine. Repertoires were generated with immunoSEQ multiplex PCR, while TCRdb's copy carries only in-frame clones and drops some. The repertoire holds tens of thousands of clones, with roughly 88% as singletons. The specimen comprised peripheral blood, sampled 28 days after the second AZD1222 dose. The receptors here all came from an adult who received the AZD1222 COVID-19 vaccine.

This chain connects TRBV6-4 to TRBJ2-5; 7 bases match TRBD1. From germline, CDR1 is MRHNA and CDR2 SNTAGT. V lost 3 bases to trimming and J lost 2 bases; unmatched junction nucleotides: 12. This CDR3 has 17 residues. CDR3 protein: CASSDREPRDSQETQYF. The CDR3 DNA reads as TGTGCCAGCAGTGATAGGGAACCACGGGACAGTCAAGAGACCCAGTACTTC.

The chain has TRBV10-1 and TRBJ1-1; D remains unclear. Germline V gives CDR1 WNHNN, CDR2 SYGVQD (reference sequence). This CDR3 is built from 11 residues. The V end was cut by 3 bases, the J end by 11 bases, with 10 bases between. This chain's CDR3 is CASSDSLLAFF. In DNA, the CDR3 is TGCGCCAGCAGTGACAGTTTGTTGGCTTTCTTT.

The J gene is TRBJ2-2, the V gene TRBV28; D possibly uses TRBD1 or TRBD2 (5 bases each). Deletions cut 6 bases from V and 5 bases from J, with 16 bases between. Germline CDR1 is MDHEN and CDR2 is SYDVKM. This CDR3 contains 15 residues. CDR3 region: CASSLGGRGTGELFF. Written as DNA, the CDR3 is TGTGCCAGCAGCCTTGGAGGTAGGGGTACCGGGGAGCTGTTTTTT.

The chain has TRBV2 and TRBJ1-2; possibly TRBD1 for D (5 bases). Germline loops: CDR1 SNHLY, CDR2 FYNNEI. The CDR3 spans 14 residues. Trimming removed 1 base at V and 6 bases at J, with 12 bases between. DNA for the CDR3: TGTGCCAGCAGTGAAGGGGGGAGGTCTAATGGCTACACCTTC. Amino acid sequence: CASSEGGRSNGYTF.

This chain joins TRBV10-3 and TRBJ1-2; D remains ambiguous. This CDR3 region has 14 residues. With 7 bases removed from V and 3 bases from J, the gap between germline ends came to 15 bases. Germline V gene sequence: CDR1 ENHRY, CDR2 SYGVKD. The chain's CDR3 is CAIKMTQLDYGYTF. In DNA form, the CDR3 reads TGTGCCATCAAAATGACCCAGCTGGACTATGGCTACACCTTC.

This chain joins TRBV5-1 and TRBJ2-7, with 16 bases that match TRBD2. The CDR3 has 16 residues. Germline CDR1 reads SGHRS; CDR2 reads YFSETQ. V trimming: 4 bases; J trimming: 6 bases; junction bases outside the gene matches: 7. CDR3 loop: CASSPGTSGGAAEQYF. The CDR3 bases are TGCGCCAGCAGCCCCGGGACTAGCGGGGGGGCGGCCGAGCAGTACTTC.

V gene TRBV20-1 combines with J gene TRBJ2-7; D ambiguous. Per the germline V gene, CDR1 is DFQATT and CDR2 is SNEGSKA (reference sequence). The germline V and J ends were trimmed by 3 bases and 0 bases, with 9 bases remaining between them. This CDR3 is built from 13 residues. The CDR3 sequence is CSASSASSYEQYF. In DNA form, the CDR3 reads TGCAGTGCTAGTTCGGCTAGCTCCTACGAGCAGTACTTC.

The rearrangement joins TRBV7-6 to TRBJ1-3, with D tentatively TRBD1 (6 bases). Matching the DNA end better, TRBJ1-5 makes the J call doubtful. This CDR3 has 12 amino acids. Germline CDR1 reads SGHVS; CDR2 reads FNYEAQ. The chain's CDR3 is CASSSGDTLQHF. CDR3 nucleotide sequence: TGTGCCAGCAGCTCAGGGGACACCCTACAGCATTTT.

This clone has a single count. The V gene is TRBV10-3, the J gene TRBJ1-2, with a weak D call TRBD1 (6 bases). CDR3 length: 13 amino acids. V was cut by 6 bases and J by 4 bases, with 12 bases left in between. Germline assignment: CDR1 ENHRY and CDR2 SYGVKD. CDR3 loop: CAIRETGSYGYTF. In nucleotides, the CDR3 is TGTGCCATCAGGGAAACAGGGAGCTATGGCTACACCTTC.

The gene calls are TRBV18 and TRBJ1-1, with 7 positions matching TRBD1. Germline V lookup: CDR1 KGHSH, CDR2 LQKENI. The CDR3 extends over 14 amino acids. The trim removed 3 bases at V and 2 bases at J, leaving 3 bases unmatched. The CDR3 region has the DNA TGTGCCAGCTCACCGTCAGGGGGAAACACTGAAGCTTTCTTT. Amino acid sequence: CASSPSGGNTEAFF.

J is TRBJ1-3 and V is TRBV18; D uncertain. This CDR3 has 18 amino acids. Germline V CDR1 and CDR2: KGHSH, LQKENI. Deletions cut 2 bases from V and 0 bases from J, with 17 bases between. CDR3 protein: CASSPKIVSFTSGNTIYF. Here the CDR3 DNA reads TGTGCCAGCTCACCAAAAATAGTTTCCTTTACCTCTGGAAACACCATATATTTT.

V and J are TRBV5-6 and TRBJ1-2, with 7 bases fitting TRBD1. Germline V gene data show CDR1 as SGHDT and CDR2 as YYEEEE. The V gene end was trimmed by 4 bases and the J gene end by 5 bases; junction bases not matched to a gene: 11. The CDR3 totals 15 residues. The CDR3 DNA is TGTGCCAGCAGCCGGATTCAGGGGGGAGGTTATGGCTACACCTTC. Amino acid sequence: CASSRIQGGGYGYTF.

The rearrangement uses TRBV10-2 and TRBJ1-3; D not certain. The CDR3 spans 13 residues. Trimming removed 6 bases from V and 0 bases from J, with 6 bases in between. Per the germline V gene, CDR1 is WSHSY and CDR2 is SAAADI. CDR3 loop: CASRLYSGNTIYF. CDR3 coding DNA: TGCGCCAGCAGGTTGTACTCTGGAAACACCATATATTTT.

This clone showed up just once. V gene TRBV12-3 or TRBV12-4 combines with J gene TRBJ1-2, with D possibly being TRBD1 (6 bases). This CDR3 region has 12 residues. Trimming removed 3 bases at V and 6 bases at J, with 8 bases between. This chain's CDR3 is CASSFRGHGYTF. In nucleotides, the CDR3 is TGTGCCAGCAGTTTTCGGGGGCATGGCTACACCTTC.

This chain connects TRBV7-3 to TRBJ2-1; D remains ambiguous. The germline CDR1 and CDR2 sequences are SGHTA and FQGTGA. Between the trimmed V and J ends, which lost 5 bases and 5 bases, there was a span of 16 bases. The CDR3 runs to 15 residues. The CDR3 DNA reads TGTGCCAGCAGCCCAGACAATTTCCCCCACAATGAGCAGTTCTTC. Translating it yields CASSPDNFPHNEQFF. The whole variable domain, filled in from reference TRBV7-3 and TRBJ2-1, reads GAGVSQTPSNKVTEKGKYVELRCDPISGHTALYWYRQSLGQGPEFLIYFQGTGAADDSGLPNDRFFAVRPEGSVSTLKIQRTERGDSAVYLCASSPDNFPHNEQFFGPGTRLTVL.

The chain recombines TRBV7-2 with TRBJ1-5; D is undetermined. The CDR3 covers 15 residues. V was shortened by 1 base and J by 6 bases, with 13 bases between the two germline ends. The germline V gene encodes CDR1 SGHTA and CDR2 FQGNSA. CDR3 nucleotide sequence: TGTGCCAGCAGCTTAGGGTCTCCACGGTCTCAGCCCCAGCATTTT. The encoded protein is CASSLGSPRSQPQHF.

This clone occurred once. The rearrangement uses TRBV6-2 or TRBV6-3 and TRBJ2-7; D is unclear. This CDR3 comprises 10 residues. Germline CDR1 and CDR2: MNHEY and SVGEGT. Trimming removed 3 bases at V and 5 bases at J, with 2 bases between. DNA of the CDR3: TGTGCCAGCAGTTATAACGAGCAGTACTTC. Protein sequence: CASSYNEQYF.

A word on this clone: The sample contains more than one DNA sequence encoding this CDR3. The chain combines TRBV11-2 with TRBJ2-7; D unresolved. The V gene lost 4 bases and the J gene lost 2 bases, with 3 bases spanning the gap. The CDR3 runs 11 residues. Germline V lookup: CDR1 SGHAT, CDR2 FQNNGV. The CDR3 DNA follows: TGTGCCAGCAGCTACACCTACGAGCAGTACTTC. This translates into CASSYTYEQYF.

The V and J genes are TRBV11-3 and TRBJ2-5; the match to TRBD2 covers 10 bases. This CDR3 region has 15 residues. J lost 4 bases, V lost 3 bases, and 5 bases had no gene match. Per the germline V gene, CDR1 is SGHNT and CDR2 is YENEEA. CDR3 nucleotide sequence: TGTGCCAGCAGCTTCGGACTAGCGGATGGAGAGACCCAGTACTTC. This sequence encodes CASSFGLADGETQYF.

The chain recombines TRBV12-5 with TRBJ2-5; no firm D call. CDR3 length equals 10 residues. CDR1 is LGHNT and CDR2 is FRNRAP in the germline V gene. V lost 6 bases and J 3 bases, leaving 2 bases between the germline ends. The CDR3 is CASGEETQYF. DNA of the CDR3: TGTGCTAGTGGCGAAGAGACCCAGTACTTC.

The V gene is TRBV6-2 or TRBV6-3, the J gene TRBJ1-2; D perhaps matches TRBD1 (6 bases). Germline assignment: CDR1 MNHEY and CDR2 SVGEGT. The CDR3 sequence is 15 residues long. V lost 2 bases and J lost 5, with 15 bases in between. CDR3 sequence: CASSYLRGGTYGYTF. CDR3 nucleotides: TGTGCCAGCAGTTACCTCAGGGGCGGGACTTATGGCTACACCTTC.

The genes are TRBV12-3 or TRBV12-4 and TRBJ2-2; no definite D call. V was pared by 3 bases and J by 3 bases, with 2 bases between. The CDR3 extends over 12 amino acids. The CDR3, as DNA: TGTGCCAGCAGTTTGGACACCGGGGAGCTGTTTTTT. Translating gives CASSLDTGELFF.

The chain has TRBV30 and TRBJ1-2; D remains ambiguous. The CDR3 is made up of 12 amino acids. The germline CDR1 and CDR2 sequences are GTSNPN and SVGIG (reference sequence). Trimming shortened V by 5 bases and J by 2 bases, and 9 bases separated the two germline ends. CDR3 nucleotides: TGTGCCTGGTTACCTCACAACTATGGCTACACCTTC. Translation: CAWLPHNYGYTF. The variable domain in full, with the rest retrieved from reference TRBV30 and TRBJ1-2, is SQTIHQWPATLVQPVGSPLSLECTVEGTSNPNLYWYRQAAGRGLQLLFYSVGIGQISSEVPQNLSASRPQDRQFILSSKKLLLSDSGFYLCAWLPHNYGYTFGSGTRLTVV.

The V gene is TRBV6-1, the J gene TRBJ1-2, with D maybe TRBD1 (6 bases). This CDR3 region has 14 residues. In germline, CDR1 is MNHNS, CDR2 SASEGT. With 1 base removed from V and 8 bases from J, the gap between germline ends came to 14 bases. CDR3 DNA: TGTGCCAGCAGTGAAGTCACAGGGTTGAACGGCTACACCTTC. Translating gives CASSEVTGLNGYTF.

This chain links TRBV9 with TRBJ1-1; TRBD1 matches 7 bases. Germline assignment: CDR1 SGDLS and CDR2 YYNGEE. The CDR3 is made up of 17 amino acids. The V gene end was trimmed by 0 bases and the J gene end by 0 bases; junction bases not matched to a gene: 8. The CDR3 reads CASSVDPQGGMNTEAFF. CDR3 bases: TGTGCCAGCAGCGTAGATCCGCAGGGGGGTATGAACACTGAAGCTTTCTTT.